Below are 24 T cell receptor beta chains sequenced from a single sample in a study of cytomegalovirus exposure and HLA in healthy donors. With 60 Vbeta and 13 Jbeta primers, the PCR was carried out. Sequencing was performed with immunoSEQ multiplex PCR; in TCRdb, only in-frame clones are kept and a portion is missing. There are 110,000 or so clones in the sample; 65% to 85% occur only once, and about 5% lies in the top ten. The sequenced sample was PBMCs. These receptors were collected from a woman between 25 and 40 years old in good health and CMV-seropositive.

The genes are TRBV27 and TRBJ1-3, with D unresolved. The CDR3 totals 14 residues. V lost 6 bases, J lost 4 bases, and 13 bases lay in between. Germline CDR1 and CDR2: MNHEY and SMNVEV (reference sequence). CDR3 coding DNA: TGTGCCAGCAGCAGTCCCTCTCTGGGAAACACCATATATTTT. Amino acid sequence: CASSSPSLGNTIYF.

The chain carries TRBV6-5 and TRBJ2-2, with 8 bases fitting TRBD1. Germline trimming cut 5 bases from V and 4 bases from J; bases unmatched to any gene: 6. Per the germline V gene, CDR1 is MNHEY and CDR2 is SVGAGI. The CDR3 is 15 amino acids. The CDR3 region is CASSTQGAATGELFF. CDR3 DNA sequence: TGTGCCAGCAGTACTCAGGGGGCGGCCACCGGGGAGCTGTTTTTT.

As to this clone: Different DNA sequences within this sample yield the same CDR3. This sequence joins TRBV7-9 and TRBJ1-1, with unresolved D. The ends were cut back, 2 bases at V and 1 base at J, with 8 bases in the middle. Germline V CDR1 and CDR2: SEHNR, FQNEAQ (reference sequence). The CDR3 covers 14 residues. The chain's CDR3 is CASSLYGENTEAFF. CDR3 DNA sequence: TGTGCCAGCAGCTTATACGGGGAGAACACTGAAGCTTTCTTT.

The rearrangement joins TRBV5-6 to TRBJ2-1; TRBD1 might be the D (6 bases). The CDR3 covers 15 residues. Germline V lookup: CDR1 SGHDT, CDR2 YYEEEE. Trimming left V 2 bases short and J 2 bases short, with 11 bases between. CDR3 DNA: TGTGCCAGCAGCTTACAGGGCTACACCTACAATGAGCAGTTCTTC. It codes for CASSLQGYTYNEQFF.

This clone was observed a single time. This chain's CDR3 is CASSPQDGAYEQYF. The CDR3 coding sequence is TGTGCCAGCAGCCCCCAGGACGGGGCCTACGAGCAGTACTTC. V gene TRBV6-5 combines with J gene TRBJ2-7, with D possibly matching TRBD2 (5 bases). Trimming removed 6 bases from V and 2 bases from J, with 14 bases in between. Germline V gene lookup returns CDR1 MNHEY and CDR2 SVGAGI. CDR3 length: 14 residues.

The genes are TRBV21-1 and TRBJ1-1; the table's D call TRBD1 went unverified against the DNA. TRBV21-1 is assigned pseudogene status. The CDR3 runs 15 residues. In DNA form, the CDR3 reads TGTGCCAGCAGCAAAGGAAGACAGAGGACGACTGAAGCTTTCTTT. Protein sequence: CASSKGRQRTTEAFF.

The chain employs TRBV19 and TRBJ2-3; 15 bases align to TRBD2. V shed 10 bases, J shed 1 base, and the junction held 15 bases outside the gene matches. The germline V gene encodes CDR1 LNHDA and CDR2 SQIVND (reference sequence). The CDR3 extends over 19 amino acids. This chain's CDR3 is CATPGGGLAGGQGTDTQYF. The CDR3 DNA is TGTGCCACCCCTGGTGGAGGACTAGCGGGAGGGCAGGGCACAGATACGCAGTATTTT.

This clone was detected once. The gene calls are TRBV14 and TRBJ2-7; no reliable D call. V was clipped by 0 bases and J by 7 bases, with 16 bases between them. The CDR3 runs 15 residues. Germline V gene data show CDR1 as SGHDN and CDR2 as FVKESK. The CDR3 sequence is CASSQDTLGPREQYF. DNA for the CDR3: TGTGCCAGCAGCCAAGACACCCTAGGTCCTCGGGAGCAGTACTTC. The full variable domain, rest sourced from reference TRBV14 and TRBJ2-7, is EAGVTQFPSHSVIEKGQTVTLRCDPISGHDNLYWYRRVMGKEIKFLLHFVKESKQDESGMPNNRFLAERTGGTYSTLKVQPAELEDSGVYFCASSQDTLGPREQYFGPGTRLTVT.

This clone has a handful of counts. This chain links TRBV27 with TRBJ1-5; D not certain. In germline, CDR1 is MNHEY, CDR2 SMNVEV (reference sequence). Trimming pared 8 bases from V and 9 bases from J, leaving 11 bases between. The CDR3 loop spans 11 amino acids. The CDR3 DNA reads TGTGCCAGCCGCGCCGGGTGGCCCCAGCATTTT. This translates into CASRAGWPQHF.

Only one count was recorded for this clone. The CDR3 DNA follows: TGTGCCAGCAGTGAAGCTCGGAGAACTAGCACAGATACGCAGTATTTT. Protein: CASSEARRTSTDTQYF. The chain employs TRBV6-1 and TRBJ2-3; D uncertain. Germline assignment: CDR1 MNHNS and CDR2 SASEGT. The ends were cut back, 0 bases at V and 0 bases at J, with 10 bases in the middle. The CDR3 extends over 16 amino acids.

The chain is built from TRBV19 and TRBJ2-5; weak D call: TRBD1 (6 bases). Looked up from germline, CDR1 is LNHDA and CDR2 is SQIVND (reference sequence). The CDR3 length is 15 residues. Deletions cut 5 bases from V and 5 bases from J, with 18 bases between. CDR3 protein: CASSPDQQGFETQYF. For the CDR3, the DNA is TGTGCCAGTAGTCCTGACCAACAGGGCTTCGAGACCCAGTACTTC.

The gene calls are TRBV27 and TRBJ1-5; a weak D match, TRBD1 (6 bases). Looked up from germline, CDR1 is MNHEY and CDR2 is SMNVEV (reference sequence). The CDR3 has 13 amino acids. V lost 5 bases and J lost 6, with 11 bases in between. CDR3 nucleotides: TGTGCCAGCAGTCGGACAGTTAGTCAGCCCCAGCATTTT. It encodes CASSRTVSQPQHF.

The rearrangement links TRBV12-5 to TRBJ2-7, with TRBD2 matching 13 bases. J lost 5 bases, V lost 0 bases, and 4 bases had no gene match. This CDR3 comprises 16 residues. From germline, CDR1 is LGHNT and CDR2 FRNRAP. CDR3 region: CASGLVTSGRAHEQYF. CDR3 DNA: TGTGCTAGTGGTTTGGTAACTAGCGGGAGGGCCCACGAGCAGTACTTC.

This chain joins TRBV30 and TRBJ2-1; 10 bases are shared with TRBD2. This CDR3 has 14 amino acids. Germline CDR1 reads GTSNPN; CDR2 reads SVGIG (reference sequence). V was pared by 2 bases and J by 4 bases, with 2 bases of the junction left unmatched. For the CDR3, the DNA is TGTGCCTGGAGTTGGACTAGCGGATACAATGAGCAGTTCTTC. Protein: CAWSWTSGYNEQFF.

V gene TRBV7-3 combines with J gene TRBJ2-7, with a tentative D call TRBD1 (6 bases). CDR3 length equals 13 residues. The V end lost 5 bases, the J end lost 1 base, and 9 bases lay between the germline ends. Germline CDR1 and CDR2: SGHTA and FQGTGA. The CDR3 DNA reads TGTGCCAGCAGCAAACAGGGTTCCTACGAGCAGTACTTC. Translated, it gives CASSKQGSYEQYF.

The chain employs TRBV5-4 and TRBJ2-1; 10 bases agree with TRBD2. Germline CDR1 SGHNT, CDR2 YYREEE (reference sequence). CDR3 length: 17 amino acids. V shed 0 bases and J 0 bases; nucleotides not matched to a gene: 3. CDR3 bases: TGTGCCAGCAGCTTGGCTAGCGGGGGATACTCCTACAATGAGCAGTTCTTC. Translated: CASSLASGGYSYNEQFF.

The table lists this clone with a count of one. The V call is TRBV5-1, the J call TRBJ2-2, with TRBD1 identical over 7 bases. The CDR3 runs 16 residues. V was pared by 4 bases and J by 2 bases, with 8 bases of the junction left unmatched. The germline V gene has CDR1 SGHRS and CDR2 YFSETQ. CDR3 protein: CASSVTTGDNTGELFF. The CDR3 nucleotides read TGCGCCAGCAGCGTAACTACAGGGGATAACACCGGGGAGCTGTTTTTT.

This chain joins TRBV10-1 and TRBJ2-1, with TRBD1 matching 8 bases. The CDR3 is made up of 15 amino acids. Germline trimming cut 5 bases from V and 6 bases from J; bases unmatched to any gene: 9. Germline loops: CDR1 WNHNN, CDR2 SYGVQD (reference sequence). This CDR3 reads CASSQQGEDGNEQFF. CDR3 DNA: TGCGCCAGCAGTCAACAGGGGGAAGATGGCAATGAGCAGTTCTTC.

The rearrangement uses TRBV5-1 and TRBJ1-5, with D unresolved. CDR1 and CDR2 from the germline V gene are SGHRS and YFSETQ. This CDR3 has 15 amino acids. V dropped 0 bases and J dropped 4 bases, with 11 bases sitting between them. The CDR3 protein is CASSLGLGGNQPQHF. CDR3 nucleotides: TGCGCCAGCAGCTTGGGACTGGGCGGGAATCAGCCCCAGCATTTT.

V gene TRBV4-1 combines with J gene TRBJ2-1; D is unresolved. Trimming shortened V by 3 bases and J by 8 bases, and 14 bases separated the two germline ends. The germline gives CDR1 MGHRA, CDR2 YSYEKL. CDR3 length equals 14 residues. CDR3 loop: CASSHRSGQYEQFF. CDR3 sequence (DNA): TGCGCCAGCAGCCACAGATCGGGTCAGTATGAGCAGTTCTTC.

This chain joins TRBV19 and TRBJ2-6, with TRBD1 matching over 7 bases. The CDR3 runs 17 residues. Germline CDR1 reads LNHDA; CDR2 reads SQIVND (reference sequence). V lost 5 bases, J lost 0 bases, and 7 bases stayed unmatched. The CDR3, as DNA: TGTGCCAGTAGTGCGACAGGGCCCCCCTCTGGGGCCAACGTCCTGACTTTC. Translated, it gives CASSATGPPSGANVLTF.

The chain employs TRBV30 and TRBJ2-1; 9 positions agree with TRBD1. This CDR3 contains 14 residues. CDR1 GTSNPN and CDR2 SVGIG come from the germline V gene (reference sequence). Trimming at V came to 0 bases and at J to 15 bases, leaving 12 bases not matched to a gene. Here the CDR3 DNA reads TGTGCCTGGAGTGTTACCGGGACAGGGTCATATCGGTTCTTC. Its translation is CAWSVTGTGSYRFF. The full variable domain, with the rest looked up from reference TRBV30 and TRBJ2-1, is SQTIHQWPATLVQPVGSPLSLECTVEGTSNPNLYWYRQAAGRGLQLLFYSVGIGQISSEVPQNLSASRPQDRQFILSSKKLLLSDSGFYLCAWSVTGTGSYRFFGPGTRLTVL.

This chain joins TRBV21-1 and TRBJ1-1. TRBV21-1 is recorded as a pseudogene. The CDR3 extends over 17 amino acids. As DNA, the CDR3 is TGTGCCAGCAGGTCGGGACTAAAAGATAAGAGGTTCACTGAAGCTTTCTTT. Translation gives CASRSGLKDKRFTEAFF.

This chain links TRBV9 with TRBJ1-1, with TRBD1 matching 9 bases. CDR3 length equals 15 residues. The germline CDR1 and CDR2 sequences are SGDLS and YYNGEE. With V trimmed by 3 bases and J by 0 bases, 3 bases remained unmatched. The CDR3 sequence is CASSGHRGLNTEAFF. DNA for the CDR3: TGTGCCAGCAGCGGGCACAGGGGGCTGAACACTGAAGCTTTCTTT.